This T cell receptor beta chain was obtained from a study of Ad26.COV2.S vaccination and SARS-CoV-2 variants. Study overall: Vaccine-arm donor from the placebo-controlled COV1001 Ad26.COV2.S trial.

Trimming stripped 0 bases from V and 3 bases from J, with 9 bases between. CDR1 is SGHKS and CDR2 is YYEKEE in the germline V gene (reference sequence). This CDR3 has 14 amino acids. Stated treatment: over 15 received Ad26.COV2.S at low or high dose, single or two shots; about 5 received placebo; per-sample allocation not given. On day 63 after the first injection, vaccine and placebo recipients gave samples. TCRdb's table, derived via immunoSEQ multiplex PCR, lists solely in-frame clones and lacks some. The data show 300,000 to 400,000 clones, around 87% seen once. The input for sequencing was peripheral blood, taken in a trial of Ad26.COV2.S vaccine versus placebo. The chain carries TRBV5-5 and TRBJ1-2; D gene uncertain. This clonotype was sampled from a person aged 18 to 59 who received the Ad26.COV2.S COVID-19 vaccine or a placebo. As DNA, the CDR3 is TGTGCCAGCAGCTTGGCCCGGCAGGACTATGGCTACACCTTC. This encodes CASSLARQDYGYTF.